This T cell receptor (beta chain) was obtained from a study of blood T cells in healthy people across ages (dated by TCRdb to 2014 to 2015). For the study in its entirety: In model experiments, roughly one uniquely barcoded TCR beta cDNA molecule per two T cells was captured by template switching. Donors of different ages were randomly distributed across sequencing lanes to avoid experimental bias. The study measured age-related changes in TCR beta repertoire diversity using deep sequencing normalized with unique cDNA molecular identifiers. The donors were split into four age groups: young (average roughly 15 years), middle-aged (over 35), aged (more than 60) and long-lived (about 82). Two additional independent replicas of 1 million unique cDNA reads from the same blood draw were analyzed for two donors (one aged 18 to 29 and one aged 80 or older).

Findings and caveats that apply to the study as a whole: Compared with the aged group, the long-lived group had more naive CD4+ T cells, fewer expanded clones and increased TCR diversity, suggesting age selection. Since profiling was done on bulk unsorted PBMCs, naive and antigen-experienced compartments could not be conclusively compared. Estimates of total diversity from one million sequenced T cells were regarded as lower bounds and underestimates. As age increased, observed TCR beta diversity per million T cells dropped in a roughly linear way, and a significant reduction was already evident by age 40. There was a strong correlation between observed TCR beta diversity and the percentage of naive T cells measured by flow cytometry. The CMV infection status of donors was not known, potentially confounding age-related changes in expanded clonotypes.

A distance of 14 bases separates the germline ends of V and J, which lose 4 bases and 0 bases respectively. Inclusive of the bounding cysteine and phenylalanine, the CDR3 is 16 residues long. Only the CDR3 part of the read is kept: 48 bases, read in frame from the first base. According to the germline V gene (reference sequence), CDR1 reads PRHDT and CDR2 reads FYEKMQ. Library method: 5' RACE. TCRdb shows the sequencer as Illumina HiSeq 2500. A second PCR of about 7 to 12 cycles was performed with a sample-barcoded 5' primer and a J-beta primer mix. A template-switch 5' adaptor carrying 12 random nucleotides introduced a unique molecular identifier onto each TCR beta cDNA molecule. Each sample yielded at least 2.5 million CDR3-containing paired-end reads. The Mint cDNA synthesis kit, primed by a TRBC-specific oligonucleotide, was used to synthesize first-strand cDNA from all RNA. Following uracil-DNA glycosylase treatment, all cDNA underwent a first 18-cycle PCR with the universal primers M1SS and BC2_uni_R. In the source study's methods: For normalization, 1 million high-quality reads, each with a distinct molecular identifier, were randomly selected from each sample. Reads sharing molecular identifiers were discarded rather than binned into consensus sequences. MiTCR, with a Q25 quality threshold and the strictest error-elimination algorithm, was used for CDR3 identification, clonotype clustering and error correction. A nonparametric unseen species model with Euler transformation was used to estimate a lower bound on total TCR beta diversity. The public sequencing data were trimmed at Q25 with fastp and processed into clonotypes with MiXCR by TCRdb, which kept only in-frame beta chains. Records with the same CDR3 protein are collapsed into one entry carrying the most frequent genes and DNA. V and J calls and clone size were set by TCRdb, not the authors. The sample table shows roughly 1,300,000 distinct CDR3 sequences, and approximately 59% are seen once. The ten largest make up about 6.7% of the sample.

Notes on this clonotype: Its target antigen remains unknown. No base qualities exist here, and no much larger clone lies one base off it.

Systemically healthy Caucasian individuals from Russia, 39 in total and aged about 6 to 95 years, were included as donors. Each donor gave around 9.9 milliliters of peripheral blood, collected into EDTA-treated Vacutainer tubes. Ficoll-Paque density-gradient centrifugation was used to isolate PBMCs, with at least 6.5 million obtained per sample. Total RNA was extracted from PBMCs with Trizol reagent, with at least 5 micrograms obtained per sample. The percentages of naive CD45RAhigh/CD27high T cells were determined by flow cytometry on a PBMC aliquot from every donor. Sequenced material: blood. The rearrangement combines TRBV13 with TRBJ2-3; there is no confident call for the D gene. The receptor was isolated from a man aged 18 to 35 in good health. The DNA sequence is as follows: TGTGCCAGCAGCTCTCTAGGGCCTGCTAGCACAGATACGCAGTATTTT. Its protein product is CASSSLGPASTDTQYF.